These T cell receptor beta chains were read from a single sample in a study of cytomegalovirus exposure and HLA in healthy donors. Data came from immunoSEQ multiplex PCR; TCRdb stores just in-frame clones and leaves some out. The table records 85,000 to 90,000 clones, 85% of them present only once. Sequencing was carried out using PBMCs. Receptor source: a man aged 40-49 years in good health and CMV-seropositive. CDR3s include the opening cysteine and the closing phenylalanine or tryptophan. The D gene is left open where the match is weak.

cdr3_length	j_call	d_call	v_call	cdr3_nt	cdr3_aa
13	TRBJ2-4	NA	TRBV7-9	TGTGCCAGCACCCAATACCAGGGAAACATTCAGTACTTC	CASTQYQGNIQYF
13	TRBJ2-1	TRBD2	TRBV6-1	TGTGCCAGCAGTGAAAGGGAGGGAGTCGGGCAGTTCTTC	CASSEREGVGQFF
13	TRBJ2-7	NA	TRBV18	TGTGCCAGCTCAGGGCAGGGGGGCTACGAGCAGTACTTC	CASSGQGGYEQYF
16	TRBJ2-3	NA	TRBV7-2	TGTGCCAGCAGCCCACGTGGTAACCAGGGATTAGATACGCAGTATTTT	CASSPRGNQGLDTQYF
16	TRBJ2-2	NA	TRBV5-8	TGTGCCGACTTATCACAGGCGCCTTTGAACACCGGGGAGCTGTTTTTT	CADLSQAPLNTGELFF
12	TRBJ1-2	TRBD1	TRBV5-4	TGTGCCAGCAGCACCCACAGGGGCGGCTACACCTTC	CASSTHRGGYTF
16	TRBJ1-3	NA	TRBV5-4	TGTGCCAGAAGCTTGGGACTCCCGGCCTCTGGAAACACCATATATTTT	CARSLGLPASGNTIYF
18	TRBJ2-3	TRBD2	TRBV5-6	TGTGCCAGCAGCTCCTCGGGGGGGCCCAAAGGCGGCACAGATACGCAGTATTTT	CASSSSGGPKGGTDTQYF
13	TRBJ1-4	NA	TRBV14	TGTGCCAGCGGGGCACTCCTGGATGAAAAACTGTTTTTT	CASGALLDEKLFF
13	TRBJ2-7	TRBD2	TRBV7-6	TGTGCCAGCAGCTTTACTAGCGGATACGAGCAGTACTTC	CASSFTSGYEQYF